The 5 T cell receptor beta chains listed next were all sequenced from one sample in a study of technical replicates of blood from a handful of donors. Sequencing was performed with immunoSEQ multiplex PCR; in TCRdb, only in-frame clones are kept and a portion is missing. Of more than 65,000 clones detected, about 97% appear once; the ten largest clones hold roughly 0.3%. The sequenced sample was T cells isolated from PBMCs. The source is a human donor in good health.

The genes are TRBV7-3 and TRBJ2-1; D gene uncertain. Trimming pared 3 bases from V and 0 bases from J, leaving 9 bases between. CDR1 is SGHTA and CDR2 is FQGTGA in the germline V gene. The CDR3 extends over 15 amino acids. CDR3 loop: CASSFMADSYNEQFF. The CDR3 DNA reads TGTGCCAGCAGCTTCATGGCGGACTCCTACAATGAGCAGTTCTTC. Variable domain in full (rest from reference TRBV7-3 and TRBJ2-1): GAGVSQTPSNKVTEKGKYVELRCDPISGHTALYWYRQSLGQGPEFLIYFQGTGAADDSGLPNDRFFAVRPEGSVSTLKIQRTERGDSAVYLCASSFMADSYNEQFFGPGTRLTVL.

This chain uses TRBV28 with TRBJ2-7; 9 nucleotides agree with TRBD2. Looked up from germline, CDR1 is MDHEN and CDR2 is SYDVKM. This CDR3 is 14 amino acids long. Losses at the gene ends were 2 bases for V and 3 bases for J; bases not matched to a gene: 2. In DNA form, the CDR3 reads TGTGCCAGCAGTTTAGGGACTAGCTTCTACGAGCAGTACTTC. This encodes CASSLGTSFYEQYF.

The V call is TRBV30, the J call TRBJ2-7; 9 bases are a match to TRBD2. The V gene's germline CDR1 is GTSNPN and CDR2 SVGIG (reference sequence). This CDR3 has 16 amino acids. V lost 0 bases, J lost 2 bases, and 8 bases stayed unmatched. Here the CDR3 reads CAWSVGAGGGTYEQYF. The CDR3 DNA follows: TGTGCCTGGAGTGTGGGAGCGGGAGGTGGAACCTACGAGCAGTACTTC.

The CDR3 loop reads CASSPDTDYGYTF. The DNA of the CDR3 is TGTGCCAGCAGCCCGGACACAGATTATGGCTACACCTTC. This chain connects TRBV7-2 to TRBJ1-2, with D possibly TRBD1 on 5 matching bases. CDR1 is SGHTA, CDR2 FQGNSA, per germline. With 5 bases removed from V and 5 bases from J, the gap between germline ends came to 12 bases. There are 13 residues in the CDR3.

The chain's CDR3 is CASSPPGGPGQPQHF. The DNA for the CDR3 is TGTGCCAGCAGTCCTCCGGGGGGGCCGGGTCAGCCCCAGCATTTT. The chain couples TRBV6-5 to TRBJ1-5, with D perhaps TRBD1 (6 bases). CDR1 is MNHEY, CDR2 SVGAGI, per germline. This CDR3 is 15 amino acids long. The V end lost 5 bases, the J end lost 6 bases, and 17 bases lay between the germline ends.